This passage covers 3 T cell receptor beta chains from one sample sequenced in a study of shared clonotypes between healthy human individuals. Only in-frame clones appear in the TCRdb table, and some are missing; sequencing was by immunoSEQ multiplex PCR. Here the sample spans approximately 2.4 million clones, roughly 95% being singletons. Sequenced material: naive CD4+ T cells sorted from blood. Subset: CD45RA+ positively selected. These receptors were collected from a man aged 18-30 years in good health.

This clone appeared a single time. This chain links TRBV4-2 with TRBJ2-3; the D call may be TRBD1 or TRBD2 (5 bases each). The CDR3 spans 17 residues. Trimming pared 4 bases from V and 2 bases from J, leaving 19 bases between. Germline CDR1 LGHNA, CDR2 YNFKEQ. The DNA for the CDR3 is TGTGCCAGCAGCCCCAACTCCGGGACCCGCGTCACAGATACGCAGTATTTT. It specifies CASSPNSGTRVTDTQYF.

The chain joins TRBV11-2 to TRBJ2-7; D is undetermined. V was pared by 5 bases and J by 3 bases, with 11 bases between. The length of the CDR3 is 13 residues. Germline V gives CDR1 SGHAT, CDR2 FQNNGV. The CDR3 DNA follows: TGTGCCAGCAGCCTCGTCTTCTTCTACGAGCAGTACTTC. Translation gives CASSLVFFYEQYF. Combining the CDR3 with reference TRBV11-2 and TRBJ2-7 gives the whole variable domain EAGVAQSPRYKIIEKRQSVAFWCNPISGHATLYWYQQILGQGPKLLIQFQNNGVVDDSQLPKDRFSAERLKGVDSTLKIQPAKLEDSAVYLCASSLVFFYEQYFGPGTRLTVT.

V usage is TRBV6-5 and J usage is TRBJ1-6; 7 positions agree with TRBD1. Losses at the gene ends were 2 bases for V and 9 bases for J; bases not matched to a gene: 1. This CDR3 spans 13 amino acids. CDR1 is MNHEY, CDR2 SVGAGI, per germline. CDR3 protein: CASSYGTVSPLHF. In nucleotides, the CDR3 is TGTGCCAGCAGTTACGGGACAGTTTCACCCCTCCACTTT.